This T cell receptor (beta chain) derives from a study of regulatory T cells in long-lasting Graves disease. Regarding the study as a whole: The number of shared public clonotypes was higher in persistent patients (more than 2,500) than new patients (more than 850).

Relying on iRepertoire HTBI primers and Arm-PCR of CDR3 regions, the team built TCR beta libraries. TCRdb fed the multiplex PCR reads into MiXCR, producing one record per CDR3 protein. The sample holds 320,000 or so distinct CDR3 sequences, 15% to 20% seen once. CDR3 length equals 17 residues. Looked up from germline, CDR1 is MNHNS and CDR2 is SASEGT. The V and J ends lost 0 bases and 5 bases respectively, with 19 bases between them. Described time point: newly diagnosed GD, antithyroid drugs for less than 3 months. With RNA extracted from PBMCs as input, the TCR library was made. As for this clonotype: Its specificity is unknown.

This chain joins TRBV6-1 and TRBJ1-1; D is undetermined. Sample: peripheral blood mononuclear cells (PBMCs), taken at new diagnosis, from a patient treated with antithyroid drugs. This TCR came from a female donor with Graves disease. The CDR3 DNA is TGTGCCAGCAGTGAAGCGCTTCGGAGAGGGAAGGGAACTGAAGCTTTCTTT. It translates to CASSEALRRGKGTEAFF.